A single sample gave rise to the 27 T cell receptor beta chains below, sequenced in a study of naive and memory T cell subsets. Two oligonucleotides, mixed equimolar, formed the beta constant-region primer covering TRBC1 and TRBC2. TCRdb redid the calling of the UMI-ligation and nested PCR reads with MiXCR, one entry per CDR3 protein. The sample has over 20,000 distinct CDR3 sequences; approximately 10% are singletons. The sequenced sample consisted of central memory CD8+ T cells from blood. All receptors come from a human donor in good health.

Within the sample, this clonotype is medium-sized. The V call is TRBV13, the J call TRBJ1-4; tentative D call: TRBD1 (5 bases). The CDR3 covers 17 residues. Deletions cut 5 bases from V and 0 bases from J, with 16 bases between. Germline V lookup: CDR1 PRHDT, CDR2 FYEKMQ (reference sequence). CDR3 amino acids: CASSPARGSTTNEKLFF. The DNA of the CDR3 is TGTGCCAGCAGCCCTGCCCGGGGCAGTACAACTAATGAAAAACTGTTTTTT.

This clonotype was observed many times. This sequence joins TRBV7-8 and TRBJ2-7, with 13 bases lining up with TRBD2. CDR3 size: 17 residues. V lost 3 bases and J lost 4; bases outside the gene matches: 9. CDR1 and CDR2 from the germline V gene are SGHVS and FQNEAQ. The CDR3 sequence: CASSFGTSGASGYEQYF. DNA of the CDR3: TGTGCCAGCAGCTTCGGGACTAGCGGGGCCTCGGGGTACGAGCAGTACTTC. Full variable domain (missing parts from reference TRBV7-8 and TRBJ2-7): GAGVSQSPRYKVAKRGQDVALRCDPISGHVSLFWYQQALGQGPEFLTYFQNEAQLDKSGLPSDRFFAERPEGSVSTLKIQRTQQEDSAVYLCASSFGTSGASGYEQYFGPGTRLTVT.

The table lists this clonotype with many counts. This rearrangement joins TRBV3-1 to TRBJ2-4; 8 positions match TRBD2. Germline loops: CDR1 LGHDT, CDR2 YNNKEL (reference sequence). Germline trimming cut 1 base from V and 1 base from J; bases unmatched to any gene: 6. This CDR3 region has 17 residues. The CDR3 region has the DNA TGTGCCAGCAGCCAAGTTACGGGAGGGCCTGCCAAAAACATTCAGTACTTC. It yields the protein CASSQVTGGPAKNIQYF.

The chain combines TRBV24-1 with TRBJ2-1; the D call may be TRBD1 or TRBD2 (5 bases each). V was pared by 7 bases and J by 5 bases, with 8 bases between. The CDR3 is made up of 12 amino acids. Germline CDR1 is KGHDR and CDR2 is SFDVKD. The CDR3 region is CATRGPNNEQFF. CDR3 nucleotides: TGTGCCACCAGGGGACCGAACAATGAGCAGTTCTTC.

In this sample, this clonotype turned up a few times. This sequence joins TRBV5-1 and TRBJ2-7, with 14 bases that match TRBD2. This CDR3 has 18 amino acids. Trimming cost V 7 bases and J 2 bases; bases outside gene matches: 14. Germline CDR1 is SGHRS and CDR2 is YFSETQ. This CDR3 is CASSVRLGTSGRTYEQYF. The CDR3 region has the DNA TGCGCCAGCTCCGTTCGTCTGGGGACTAGCGGGAGAACCTACGAGCAGTACTTC.

Concerning this clonotype itself: This may come from a read error, since a much larger clone is one base off. V gene TRBV13 combines with J gene TRBJ2-2; D is possibly TRBD1 or TRBD2 (5 bases each). This CDR3 has 18 amino acids. From germline, CDR1 is PRHDT and CDR2 FYEKMQ (reference sequence). Trimming cost V 1 base and J 5 bases, with 20 bases left between them. The CDR3 is CASSLDSARGVGTGELFF. Here the CDR3 DNA reads TGTGCCAGCAGCTTAGATTCGGCGCGAGGGGTTGGGACCGGGGAGCTGTTTTTT.

The sample holds many counts of this clonotype. CDR3 bases: TGTGCCAGCAGTTTAAAGTGGGGGGCGACCAATCAGCCCCAGCATTTT. Residues: CASSLKWGATNQPQHF. The V and J genes are TRBV28 and TRBJ1-5; TRBD1 is a possible D gene (6 bases). V dropped 2 bases and J dropped 3 bases, with 14 bases sitting between them. Germline CDR1 MDHEN, CDR2 SYDVKM. The CDR3 extends over 16 amino acids.

This clonotype was recorded only once. The chain links TRBV4-1 to TRBJ2-1, with 10 bases fitting TRBD2. J gave up 8 bases and V 0 bases, and 10 bases lay outside the gene matches. The germline CDR1 and CDR2 sequences are MGHRA and YSYEKL. The CDR3 consists of 17 residues. The CDR3 DNA reads TGCGCCAGCAGCCAAGATCCGGCTAGCGGGAGTACCGATGAGCAGTTCTTC. Residues: CASSQDPASGSTDEQFF.

This clonotype occurred many times. The J gene is TRBJ1-1, the V gene TRBV6-2 or TRBV6-3; 8 nucleotides agree with TRBD1. CDR1 and CDR2 from the germline V gene are MNHEY and SVGEGT. The CDR3 consists of 14 residues. The V segment lost 3 bases and the J segment 4 bases; nucleotides outside the gene matches: 4. DNA of the CDR3: TGTGCCAGCAGTTATTCAGGGGGCCGCACTGAAGCTTTCTTT. Protein product: CASSYSGGRTEAFF.

This clonotype has at least ten counts. The gene calls are TRBV7-9 and TRBJ2-1; possibly TRBD1 for D (6 bases). Trimming cost V 1 base and J 6 bases, with 10 bases left between them. The CDR3 sequence is 14 residues long. CDR1 is SEHNR and CDR2 is FQNEAQ in the germline V gene (reference sequence). CDR3 nucleotides: TGTGCCAGCAGCTTAGGAACAGGGATCAATGAGCAGTTCTTC. It yields the protein CASSLGTGINEQFF. Full variable domain (outside the CDR3, taken from reference TRBV7-9 and TRBJ2-1): DTGVSQNPRHKITKRGQNVTFRCDPISEHNRLYWYRQTLGQGPEFLTYFQNEAQLEKSRLLSDRFSAERPKGSFSTLEIQRTEQGDSAMYLCASSLGTGINEQFFGPGTRLTVL.

This clonotype was detected many times. The chain recombines TRBV5-1 with TRBJ2-7; the match to TRBD1 covers 9 bases. The J segment lost 3 bases and the V segment lost 2 bases, leaving 6 bases of the junction unmatched. Germline lookup yields CDR1 SGHRS and CDR2 YFSETQ. The CDR3 sequence is 15 residues long. The CDR3 DNA follows: TGCGCCAGCAGCTTAGACACAGGGGGCCGCTACGAGCAGTACTTC. It codes for CASSLDTGGRYEQYF.

Remarks on this clonotype: A much larger clone lies one base from this, so it may be a read error. V gene TRBV15 combines with J gene TRBJ2-2, with D perhaps TRBD2 (5 bases). Germline V gives CDR1 LNHNV, CDR2 YYDKDF (reference sequence). The CDR3 runs to 15 residues. The DNA of the CDR3 is TGTGCCACCAGCTCCCGGGATAGGAACACCGTGGAGCTGTTTTTT. It is translated as CATSSRDRNTVELFF.

This clonotype was counted only a few times. The chain links TRBV27 to TRBJ1-6; D uncertain. The V end was cut by 6 bases, the J end by 14 bases, with 20 bases between. This CDR3 comprises 14 residues. Germline lookup yields CDR1 MNHEY and CDR2 SMNVEV (reference sequence). The CDR3 coding sequence is TGTGCCAGCAGAGCTACGAGTCCTTTTTCGGCCCTCCACTTT. Its translation is CASRATSPFSALHF.

This clonotype has ten or more counts. The chain joins TRBV6-4 to TRBJ2-3, with 9 bases matching TRBD2. J lost 6 bases, V lost 3 bases, and 4 bases had no gene match. Germline CDR1 MRHNA, CDR2 SNTAGT. This CDR3 has 14 amino acids. This chain's CDR3 is CASSEGSGSDTQYF. As DNA, the CDR3 is TGTGCCAGCAGTGAAGGTAGCGGGAGTGATACGCAGTATTTT.

Ten or more counts support this clonotype. The CDR3 loop reads CASSLGSFLNTEAFF. The CDR3 DNA sequence: TGCGCCAGCAGCTTGGGCTCGTTTCTGAACACTGAAGCTTTCTTT. The V gene is TRBV5-1, the J gene TRBJ1-1; D not certain. Germline assignment: CDR1 SGHRS and CDR2 YFSETQ. Trimming shortened V by 0 bases and J by 0 bases, and 9 bases separated the two germline ends. This CDR3 has 15 residues.

This clonotype is classed as medium-sized. This sequence joins TRBV6-2 or TRBV6-3 and TRBJ1-2, with 7 bases identical to TRBD1. V lost 7 bases and J lost 6; bases outside the gene matches: 5. Germline CDR1 is MNHEY and CDR2 is SVGEGT. The CDR3 sequence is 12 residues long. The chain's CDR3 is CASTQGDHGYTF. The CDR3 bases are TGTGCCAGCACCCAGGGGGATCATGGCTACACCTTC.

This clonotype appeared many times. The V gene is TRBV11-2, the J gene TRBJ2-7; TRBD1 is a possible D gene (5 bases). Trimming left V 5 bases short and J 2 bases short, with 10 bases between. The CDR3 loop spans 13 amino acids. Looked up from germline, CDR1 is SGHAT and CDR2 is FQNNGV. The CDR3, as DNA: TGTGCCAGCAGCCGAGGACAAGCCTACGAGCAGTACTTC. Translated, it gives CASSRGQAYEQYF.

The chain couples TRBV4-1 to TRBJ2-1; D is ambiguous. Germline V gene lookup returns CDR1 MGHRA and CDR2 YSYEKL. V gave up 0 bases and J gave up 2 bases, with 5 bases separating them. This CDR3 comprises 14 residues. In DNA form, the CDR3 reads TGCGCCAGCAGCCAAGAATTAGCCTACAATGAGCAGTTCTTC. Its protein product is CASSQELAYNEQFF.

This clonotype was counted at least ten times. V is TRBV5-5 and J is TRBJ2-7; maybe TRBD1 (5 bases). V dropped 0 bases and J dropped 2 bases, with 9 bases sitting between them. The germline V gene has CDR1 SGHKS and CDR2 YYEKEE (reference sequence). CDR3 length: 14 amino acids. CDR3 amino acids: CASSLGSGTYEQYF. The CDR3 DNA reads as TGTGCCAGCAGCTTGGGATCAGGGACCTACGAGCAGTACTTC.

The gene calls are TRBV28 and TRBJ1-1; unclear D gene. Per the germline V gene, CDR1 is MDHEN and CDR2 is SYDVKM. This CDR3 has 18 amino acids. V shed 4 bases and J shed 9 bases, with 30 bases lying between them. The CDR3 reads CASSSLDGSNEPGDQAFF. CDR3 nucleotides: TGTGCCAGCAGTTCCCTGGACGGGTCCAACGAACCCGGTGATCAAGCTTTCTTT.

The sample holds a few counts of this clonotype. The chain couples TRBV5-1 to TRBJ1-2, with 7 bases aligning to TRBD1. V was pared by 3 bases and J by 4 bases, with 6 bases of the junction left unmatched. Germline V gene lookup returns CDR1 SGHRS and CDR2 YFSETQ. CDR3 length equals 14 residues. CDR3 in DNA: TGCGCCAGCAGCTCAACCGGGACAGTCTATGGCTACACCTTC. Protein product: CASSSTGTVYGYTF.

This chain uses TRBV5-4 with TRBJ2-3; no firm D call. Germline V gene sequence: CDR1 SGHNT, CDR2 YYREEE (reference sequence). Trimming stripped 5 bases from V and 0 bases from J, with 19 bases between. The CDR3 is made up of 17 amino acids. Written as DNA, the CDR3 is TGTGCCAGCAGACCTCCGGGCACAGCAACTAGCACAGATACGCAGTATTTT. Its translation is CASRPPGTATSTDTQYF.

This clonotype was counted only a few times. This chain joins TRBV28 and TRBJ2-7; D is possibly TRBD1 or TRBD2 (6 bases each). V was clipped by 11 bases and J by 8 bases, with 31 bases between them. Germline lookup yields CDR1 MDHEN and CDR2 SYDVKM. The CDR3 contains 16 residues. The CDR3 DNA reads as TGTGCCTCCTCAGGCGGGGCTCGGGGACACTACTTTAAGCAGTACTTC. Residues: CASSGGARGHYFKQYF.

At least ten counts were recorded for this clonotype. The gene calls are TRBV3-1 and TRBJ2-5; tentative D call: TRBD2 (6 bases). V was cut by 0 bases and J by 3 bases, with 17 bases left in between. The CDR3 runs 17 residues. The V gene's germline CDR1 is LGHDT and CDR2 YNNKEL (reference sequence). The CDR3 protein is CASSQDYVDYAKETQYF. The CDR3 region has the DNA TGTGCCAGCAGCCAAGACTACGTGGACTACGCCAAAGAGACCCAGTACTTC.

This clonotype was detected ten times or more. The chain is built from TRBV7-9 and TRBJ2-3, with 10 bases that match TRBD1. J gave up 4 bases and V 5 bases, and 6 bases lay outside the gene matches. Per germline, CDR1 SEHNR and CDR2 FQNEAQ (reference sequence). The CDR3 is made up of 15 amino acids. In DNA, the CDR3 is TGTGCCAGCAGCCCAGGACAGGGGGACTCAGATACGCAGTATTTT. It specifies CASSPGQGDSDTQYF.

This clonotype was seen a handful of times. The chain has TRBV7-9 and TRBJ1-1; D is perhaps TRBD1 (6 bases). Trimming left V 4 bases short and J 1 base short, with 16 bases between. The CDR3 has 16 residues. Per germline, CDR1 SEHNR and CDR2 FQNEAQ (reference sequence). The CDR3 DNA reads as TGTGCCAGCAGCTCACCCCCGACAGGAGCGAACACTGAAGCTTTCTTT. This gives the protein CASSSPPTGANTEAFF.

A remark on this clonotype: The junction departs from germline at one end; a sequencing error may be responsible. The rearrangement uses TRBV27 and TRBJ2-5, with TRBD1 as a possible D gene (6 bases). This CDR3 is 12 amino acids long. Per germline, CDR1 MNHEY and CDR2 SMNVEV (reference sequence). CDR3 sequence reads: CSSSRDKETQYF. CDR3 nucleotide sequence: TGTTCCAGCAGTCGGGACAAAGAGACCCAGTACTTC.